A single sample gave rise to the 30 T cell receptor beta chains below, sequenced in a study of T cell changes during pregnancy in multiple sclerosis. Sequencing used immunoSEQ multiplex PCR; TCRdb keeps in-frame clones, though not all of them. The table lists around 56,000 clones, around 90% of them singletons. This sample comprised peripheral blood, obtained in the third trimester of pregnancy. The source of these receptors is a female donor in good health, enrolled as a control in a pregnancy study.

The chain employs TRBV25-1 and TRBJ2-7; 9 nucleotides line up with TRBD1. This CDR3 has 12 amino acids. The trim removed 7 bases at V and 4 bases at J, leaving 2 bases unmatched. Germline CDR1 MGHDK, CDR2 SYGVNS. The CDR3 nucleotides are TGTGCCAGCATGGACAGGGGTTACGAGCAGTACTTC. It encodes CASMDRGYEQYF.

The rearrangement links TRBV21-1 to TRBJ1-2; the table's TRBD1 call for D was not verified on the DNA. TRBV21-1 is a listed pseudogene. The CDR3 extends over 15 amino acids. The CDR3 protein is CASSKEGDRGYGYTF. CDR3 sequence (DNA): TGTGCCAGCAGCAAAGAAGGAGACAGGGGGTATGGCTACACCTTC.

This clone was picked up one time. The chain has TRBV28 and TRBJ2-7, with 14 bases identical to TRBD2. The length of the CDR3 is 14 residues. Germline V lookup: CDR1 MDHEN, CDR2 SYDVKM. The trim removed 6 bases at V and 4 bases at J, leaving 2 bases unmatched. The CDR3 bases are TGTGCCAGCAGACGACTAGCGGGAGGGTACGAGCAGTACTTC. Its protein product is CASRRLAGGYEQYF.

The V call is TRBV15, the J call TRBJ1-5; 7 bases line up with TRBD1. Germline V gene sequence: CDR1 LNHNV, CDR2 YYDKDF (reference sequence). The V gene end was trimmed by 0 bases and the J gene end by 2 bases; junction bases not matched to a gene: 10. The CDR3 runs 18 residues. The CDR3 reads CATSRDSNTGVGNQPQHF. Written as DNA, the CDR3 is TGTGCCACCAGCAGAGACTCAAATACAGGGGTCGGCAATCAGCCCCAGCATTTT.

This clone was seen once. An end of the junction does not agree with germline; a read error may underlie this. The chain is built from TRBV11-1 and TRBJ2-3; 11 bases line up with TRBD1. The V gene's germline CDR1 is SGHAT and CDR2 FQDESV (reference sequence). CDR3 length: 13 amino acids. CDR3 DNA sequence: TGTGCCAGCAGCATCAGACCGGGACAGGGGGTGAATTTT. Amino acid sequence: CASSIRPGQGVNF.

J is TRBJ2-7 and V is TRBV29-1; TRBD2 matches at 9 bases. Per germline, CDR1 SQVTM and CDR2 ANQGSEA. This CDR3 has 14 residues. The V segment lost 7 bases and the J segment 6 bases; nucleotides outside the gene matches: 13. CDR3 bases: TGCAGCGCCACCCTCCTGCGGGAGGGCGGCGAGCAGTACTTC. Protein sequence: CSATLLREGGEQYF.

V is TRBV4-1 and J is TRBJ1-6, with D hard to call. The germline V and J ends were trimmed by 0 bases and 2 bases, with 11 bases remaining between them. CDR1 MGHRA and CDR2 YSYEKL come from the germline V gene. The CDR3 length is 17 residues. CDR3 sequence: CASSQDPVGTYNSPLHF. CDR3 nucleotide sequence: TGCGCCAGCAGCCAAGATCCAGTCGGGACCTATAATTCACCCCTCCACTTT.

The rearrangement links TRBV19 to TRBJ1-2; D perhaps matches TRBD1 (5 bases). There are 13 residues in the CDR3. Germline loops: CDR1 LNHDA, CDR2 SQIVND (reference sequence). Trimming removed 6 bases from V and 7 bases from J, with 15 bases in between. The CDR3 DNA reads TGTGCCAGTAGCTCGGGACTTCGGGGTGGCTACACCTTC. Translation gives CASSSGLRGGYTF.

The chain couples TRBV7-9 to TRBJ2-7; D is possibly TRBD1 (5 bases). The V gene's germline CDR1 is SEHNR and CDR2 FQNEAQ (reference sequence). The CDR3 is 14 residues long. Trimming removed 3 bases at V and 2 bases at J, with 11 bases between. The CDR3 bases are TGTGCCAGCAGCTTCCAGACGGACACCTACGAGCAGTACTTC. Amino acid sequence: CASSFQTDTYEQYF.

This clone occurred once. The V call is TRBV7-8, the J call TRBJ2-1; D might be TRBD2 (5 bases). Germline assignment: CDR1 SGHVS and CDR2 FQNEAQ. The CDR3 covers 16 residues. Trimming took 1 base from V and 1 from J, leaving 11 bases between them. Here the CDR3 DNA reads TGTGCCAGCAGCTTAGGACGGGGAAGGTCCTACAATGAGCAGTTCTTC. Its protein is CASSLGRGRSYNEQFF.

A single count supports this clone. The J gene is TRBJ2-7, the V gene TRBV9; the match to TRBD2 covers 7 bases. V trimming: 3 bases; J trimming: 3 bases; junction bases outside the gene matches: 6. CDR1 is SGDLS and CDR2 is YYNGEE in the germline V gene. The CDR3 contains 14 residues. The CDR3 DNA reads TGTGCCAGCAGCGCCTATACTAGCGACTACGAGCAGTACTTC. It codes for CASSAYTSDYEQYF.

V usage is TRBV28 and J usage is TRBJ1-4; possibly TRBD1 for D (5 bases). V lost 6 bases, J lost 8 bases, and 19 bases lay in between. This CDR3 is built from 15 residues. In germline, CDR1 is MDHEN, CDR2 SYDVKM. CDR3 coding DNA: TGTGCCAGCAGCCTCCCAGGGAGGGCAGGGGAAAAACTGTTTTTT. This sequence encodes CASSLPGRAGEKLFF. The variable domain in full, with the rest retrieved from reference TRBV28 and TRBJ1-4, is DVKVTQSSRYLVKRTGEKVFLECVQDMDHENMFWYRQDPGLGLRLIYFSYDVKMKEKGDIPEGYSVSREKKERFSLILESASTNQTSMYLCASSLPGRAGEKLFFGSGTQLSVL.

The chain recombines TRBV9 with TRBJ1-1; D remains unclear. Germline CDR1 reads SGDLS; CDR2 reads YYNGEE. CDR3 size: 14 residues. The V gene lost 4 bases and the J gene lost 1 base, with 11 bases spanning the gap. The CDR3 DNA follows: TGTGCCAGCAGCCTCTCCACAGCGAACACTGAAGCTTTCTTT. Translating gives CASSLSTANTEAFF.

This rearrangement joins TRBV27 to TRBJ1-1; no reliable D call. The germline V and J ends were trimmed by 6 bases and 3 bases, with 17 bases remaining between them. Germline V gene data show CDR1 as MNHEY and CDR2 as SMNVEV (reference sequence). This CDR3 has 15 amino acids. CDR3 bases: TGTGCCAGCAGCCCTTTCCCCACAGATTACACTGAAGCTTTCTTT. It yields the protein CASSPFPTDYTEAFF.

The rearrangement joins TRBV28 to TRBJ1-3; maybe TRBD1 (5 bases). Germline CDR1 and CDR2: MDHEN and SYDVKM. V lost 0 bases to trimming and J lost 2 bases, with 14 bases between them. This CDR3 is built from 17 residues. This CDR3 reads CASSLWPGRAPGNTIYF. The DNA for the CDR3 is TGTGCCAGCAGTTTATGGCCGGGCAGGGCCCCTGGAAACACCATATATTTT. Full variable domain (outside the CDR3, taken from reference TRBV28 and TRBJ1-3): DVKVTQSSRYLVKRTGEKVFLECVQDMDHENMFWYRQDPGLGLRLIYFSYDVKMKEKGDIPEGYSVSREKKERFSLILESASTNQTSMYLCASSLWPGRAPGNTIYFGEGSWLTVV.

This rearrangement joins TRBV7-7 to TRBJ2-2, with TRBD1 as a possible D gene (6 bases). CDR1 and CDR2 (germline): SSHAT, FNYEAQ (reference sequence). The germline V and J ends were trimmed by 6 bases and 7 bases, with 12 bases remaining between them. The CDR3 has 13 amino acids. CDR3 residues: CASSLTGNGELFF. The CDR3 DNA reads TGTGCCAGCAGTTTAACAGGGAACGGGGAGCTGTTTTTT.

This chain joins TRBV28 and TRBJ1-2; D ambiguous. CDR3 size: 14 residues. The germline V gene has CDR1 MDHEN and CDR2 SYDVKM. The ends were cut back, 7 bases at V and 9 bases at J, with 21 bases in the middle. Written as DNA, the CDR3 is TGTGCCAGCACTCCCACGGAGGGTCCGTCCAGCTACACCTTC. Translation: CASTPTEGPSSYTF.

The chain uses TRBV28 and TRBJ1-6; D remains ambiguous. Germline CDR1 MDHEN, CDR2 SYDVKM. Trimming removed 6 bases at V and 9 bases at J, with 12 bases between. The CDR3 sequence is 13 residues long. The DNA of the CDR3 is TGTGCCAGCAGGGACTTTTTGGGTTCACCCCTCCACTTT. Translating it yields CASRDFLGSPLHF.

The chain combines TRBV2 with TRBJ1-1; possible D gene TRBD1, 5 bases. This CDR3 is 13 amino acids long. V was shortened by 2 bases and J by 9 bases, with 13 bases between the two germline ends. In germline, CDR1 is SNHLY, CDR2 FYNNEI. The CDR3 protein is CASSELVGHKAFF. CDR3 DNA: TGTGCCAGCAGTGAACTAGTGGGGCACAAAGCTTTCTTT.

The chain has TRBV7-3 and TRBJ2-3, with 8 bases aligning to TRBD2. CDR1 and CDR2 (germline): SGHTA, FQGTGA. The CDR3 contains 16 residues. V was clipped by 1 base and J by 6 bases; unmatched bases: 9. CDR3 sequence (DNA): TGTGCCAGCAGCTTAATGGCGGGGGGCGCCCGGGATACGCAGTATTTT. Its translation: CASSLMAGGARDTQYF.

This chain uses TRBV6-1 with TRBJ1-5; TRBD1 matches at 9 bases. Germline V CDR1 and CDR2: MNHNS, SASEGT. With 3 bases clipped from V and 5 bases from J, the junction kept 8 bases outside the gene matches. This CDR3 region has 16 residues. CDR3 coding DNA: TGTGCCAGCAGTGACCCTCGACAGGGGGGGTATCAGCCCCAGCATTTT. This translates into CASSDPRQGGYQPQHF.

J is TRBJ2-2 and V is TRBV5-6, with 8 bases identical to TRBD2. This CDR3 is built from 17 residues. The V and J ends lost 4 bases and 3 bases, in that order; junction bases with no gene match: 11. Germline V gene data show CDR1 as SGHDT and CDR2 as YYEEEE. The CDR3 region is CASSALAGHSYTGELFF. For the CDR3, the DNA is TGTGCCAGCAGCGCTCTAGCGGGCCACTCTTACACCGGGGAGCTGTTTTTT.

This clone has a single count. V is TRBV27 and J is TRBJ2-3; TRBD2 agrees at 9 bases. This CDR3 contains 15 residues. Germline values: CDR1 MNHEY, CDR2 SMNVEV (reference sequence). With V trimmed by 5 bases and J by 6 bases, 9 bases remained unmatched. The CDR3 nucleotides are TGTGCCAGCAGTGCCGGGACTAGCATTTGGGATACGCAGTATTTT. Its translation is CASSAGTSIWDTQYF.

This sequence joins TRBV13 and TRBJ1-2; TRBD1 matches at 11 bases. Germline-derived CDR1 and CDR2 are PRHDT and FYEKMQ (reference sequence). The CDR3 runs 16 residues. With 5 bases clipped from V and 5 bases from J, the junction kept 10 bases outside the gene matches. This chain's CDR3 is CASSRTGGAPGYGYTF. CDR3 nucleotide sequence: TGTGCCAGCAGCCGGACAGGGGGCGCCCCGGGGTATGGCTACACCTTC.

The gene calls are TRBV5-6 and TRBJ2-1; 11 bases match TRBD2. The CDR3 extends over 19 amino acids. Per the germline V gene, CDR1 is SGHDT and CDR2 is YYEEEE. V lost 6 bases to trimming and J lost 3 bases; unmatched junction nucleotides: 17. CDR3 protein: CASILQGLASGGRYNEQFF. In nucleotides, the CDR3 is TGTGCCAGCATCCTACAGGGTTTGGCTAGCGGGGGGCGCTACAATGAGCAGTTCTTC.

The rearrangement links TRBV29-1 to TRBJ2-1; 9 nucleotides align to TRBD2. The CDR3 runs to 17 residues. Germline CDR1 SQVTM, CDR2 ANQGSEA. V trimming: 6 bases; J trimming: 1 base; junction bases outside the gene matches: 13. The CDR3 DNA follows: TGCAGCGTCGTTACATTAGCGGGGGAGTCTTCCTACAATGAGCAGTTCTTC. It is translated as CSVVTLAGESSYNEQFF.

The J gene is TRBJ1-2, the V gene TRBV19, with a weak D call TRBD1 (5 bases). In germline, CDR1 is LNHDA, CDR2 SQIVND (reference sequence). The CDR3 runs 13 residues. Trimming pared 3 bases from V and 0 bases from J, leaving 5 bases between. The CDR3 loop is CASSMDTNYGYTF. Written as DNA, the CDR3 is TGTGCCAGTAGTATGGACACTAACTATGGCTACACCTTC.

The V gene is TRBV5-1, the J gene TRBJ2-4, with D perhaps TRBD2 (6 bases). Germline CDR1 and CDR2: SGHRS and YFSETQ. The V end lost 5 bases, the J end lost 7 bases, and 10 bases lay between the germline ends. The length of the CDR3 is 12 residues. CDR3 sequence: CASSVEGNIQYF. DNA of the CDR3: TGCGCCAGCAGTGTGGAGGGGAACATTCAGTACTTC. The variable domain in full, with the rest retrieved from reference TRBV5-1 and TRBJ2-4, is KAGVTQTPRYLIKTRGQQVTLSCSPISGHRSVSWYQQTPGQGLQFLFEYFSETQRNKGNFPGRFSGRQFSNSRSEMNVSTLELGDSALYLCASSVEGNIQYFGAGTRLSVL.

This clone is classed as medium-sized. The chain links TRBV18 to TRBJ2-7; 12 bases are a match to TRBD2. CDR1 and CDR2 from the germline V gene are KGHSH and LQKENI. J was trimmed by 0 bases and V by 3 bases; bases with no gene match: 0. The CDR3 extends over 15 amino acids. DNA of the CDR3: TGTGCCAGCTCACCGACTAGCGGGGGCTCCTACGAGCAGTACTTC. Its translation is CASSPTSGGSYEQYF.

The rearrangement joins TRBV10-2 to TRBJ2-5; 7 nucleotides align to TRBD1. The V segment lost 8 bases and the J segment 1 base; nucleotides outside the gene matches: 10. CDR1 WSHSY and CDR2 SAAADI come from the germline V gene. The CDR3 runs 15 residues. The CDR3 protein is CASGRGRPTQETQYF. Written as DNA, the CDR3 is TGCGCCAGCGGTAGGGGGCGCCCAACCCAAGAGACCCAGTACTTC.